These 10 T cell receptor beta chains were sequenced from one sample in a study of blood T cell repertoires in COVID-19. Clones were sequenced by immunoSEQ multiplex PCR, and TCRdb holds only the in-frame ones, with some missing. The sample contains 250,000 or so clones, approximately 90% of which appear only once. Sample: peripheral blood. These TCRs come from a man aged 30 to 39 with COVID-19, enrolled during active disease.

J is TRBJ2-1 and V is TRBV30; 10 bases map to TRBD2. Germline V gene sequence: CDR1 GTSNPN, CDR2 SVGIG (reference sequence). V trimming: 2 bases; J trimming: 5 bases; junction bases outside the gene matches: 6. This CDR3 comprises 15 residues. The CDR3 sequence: CAWSLGLASHNEQFF. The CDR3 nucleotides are TGTGCCTGGAGTCTGGGACTAGCGTCCCACAATGAGCAGTTCTTC. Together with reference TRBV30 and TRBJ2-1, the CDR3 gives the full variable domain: SQTIHQWPATLVQPVGSPLSLECTVEGTSNPNLYWYRQAAGRGLQLLFYSVGIGQISSEVPQNLSASRPQDRQFILSSKKLLLSDSGFYLCAWSLGLASHNEQFFGPGTRLTVL.

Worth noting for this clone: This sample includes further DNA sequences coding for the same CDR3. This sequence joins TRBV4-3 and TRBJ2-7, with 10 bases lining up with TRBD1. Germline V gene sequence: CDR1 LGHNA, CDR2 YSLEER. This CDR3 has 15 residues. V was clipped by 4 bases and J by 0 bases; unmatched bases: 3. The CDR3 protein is CASSLWTGGSYEQYF. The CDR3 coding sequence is TGCGCCAGCAGCCTCTGGACAGGGGGCTCCTACGAGCAGTACTTC.

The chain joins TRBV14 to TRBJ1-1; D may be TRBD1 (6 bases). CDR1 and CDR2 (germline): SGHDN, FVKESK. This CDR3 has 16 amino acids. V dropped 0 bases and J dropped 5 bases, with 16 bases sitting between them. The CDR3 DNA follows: TGTGCCAGCAGCCAAGAGGTCGGCAGGGGAAATACTGAAGCTTTCTTT. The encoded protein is CASSQEVGRGNTEAFF. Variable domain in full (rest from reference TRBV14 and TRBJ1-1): EAGVTQFPSHSVIEKGQTVTLRCDPISGHDNLYWYRRVMGKEIKFLLHFVKESKQDESGMPNNRFLAERTGGTYSTLKVQPAELEDSGVYFCASSQEVGRGNTEAFFGQGTRLTVV.

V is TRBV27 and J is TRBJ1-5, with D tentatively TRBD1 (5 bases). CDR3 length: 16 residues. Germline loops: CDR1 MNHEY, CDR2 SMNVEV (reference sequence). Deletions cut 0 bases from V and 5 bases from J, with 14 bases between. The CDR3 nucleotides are TGTGCCAGCAGTTTATCGAGCGCCAGGGAAGATCAGCCCCAGCATTTT. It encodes CASSLSSAREDQPQHF.

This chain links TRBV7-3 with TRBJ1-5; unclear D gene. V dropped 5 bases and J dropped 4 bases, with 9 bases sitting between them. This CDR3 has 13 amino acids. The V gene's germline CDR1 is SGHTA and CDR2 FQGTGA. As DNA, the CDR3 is TGTGCCAGCAGCCTTTCTTCTAATCAGCCCCAGCATTTT. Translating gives CASSLSSNQPQHF.

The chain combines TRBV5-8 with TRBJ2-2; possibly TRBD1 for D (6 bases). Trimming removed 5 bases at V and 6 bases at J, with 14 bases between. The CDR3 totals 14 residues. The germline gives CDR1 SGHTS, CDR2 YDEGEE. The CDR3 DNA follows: TGTGCCAGCAGTTCCCACAGGGTGGCCGGGGAGCTGTTTTTT. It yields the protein CASSSHRVAGELFF.

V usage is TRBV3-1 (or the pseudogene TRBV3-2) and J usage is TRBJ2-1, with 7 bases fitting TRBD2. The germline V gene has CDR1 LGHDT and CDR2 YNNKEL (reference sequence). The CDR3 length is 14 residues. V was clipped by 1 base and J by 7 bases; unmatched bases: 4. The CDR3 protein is CASSQVGSGNEQFF. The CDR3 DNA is TGTGCCAGCAGCCAAGTGGGTAGCGGGAATGAGCAGTTCTTC.

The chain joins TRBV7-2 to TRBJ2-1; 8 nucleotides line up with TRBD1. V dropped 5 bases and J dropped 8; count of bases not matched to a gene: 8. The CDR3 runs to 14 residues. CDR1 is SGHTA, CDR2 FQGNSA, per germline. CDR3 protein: CASSPQTGDHEQFF. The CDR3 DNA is TGTGCCAGCAGCCCCCAGACAGGGGACCATGAGCAGTTCTTC.

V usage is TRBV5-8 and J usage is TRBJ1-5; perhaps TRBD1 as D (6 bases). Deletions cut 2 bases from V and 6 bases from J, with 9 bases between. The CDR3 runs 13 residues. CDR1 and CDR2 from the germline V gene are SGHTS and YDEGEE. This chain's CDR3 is CASSLTGIQPQHF. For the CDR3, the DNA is TGTGCCAGCAGCTTAACAGGGATTCAGCCCCAGCATTTT.

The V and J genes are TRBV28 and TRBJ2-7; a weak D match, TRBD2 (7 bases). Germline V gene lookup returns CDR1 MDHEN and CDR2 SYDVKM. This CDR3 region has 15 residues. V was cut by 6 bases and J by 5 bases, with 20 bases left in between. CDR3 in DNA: TGTGCCAGCAGATGGGGGGGGCTAGCGAGGAACGAGCAGTACTTC. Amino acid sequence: CASRWGGLARNEQYF.